The text below deals with one T cell receptor (beta chain). This sample is drawn from a study of blood T cell repertoires in COVID-19. Study-level background: Whether acute or convalescent, the COVID-19 samples came from the United States, Italy and Spain. In each case, the material was cDNA or gDNA derived from T cells, B-cell-depleted T cells, or PBMCs.

The germline gives CDR1 MNHEY, CDR2 SVGAGI. J gave up 6 bases and V 6 bases, and 5 bases lay outside the gene matches. The CDR3 extends over 14 amino acids. Per the original data handling: By means of reference gene primer amplification, nucleated cell counts were estimated. Only in-frame clones appear in the TCRdb table, and some are missing; sequencing was by immunoSEQ multiplex PCR. V, J and clone size were drawn from that table, and D and trimming were deduced from the DNA. This table holds roughly 59,000 clones, about 78% found once. The source of this sequence is a man at least 80 years old with acute or convalescent COVID-19. J is TRBJ2-1 and V is TRBV6-5, with 10 bases identical to TRBD1. Sequencing used peripheral blood. The CDR3, as DNA: TGTGCCAGCAGAGGACAGGGGGAGATCAATGAGCAGTTCTTC. Its translation is CASRGQGEINEQFF.